One T cell receptor (beta chain) is described in this entry. The source of the sample is a study of T cell responses to AZD1222 COVID-19 vaccine. The repertoire was sequenced with immunoSEQ multiplex PCR; TCRdb's copy has only in-frame clones and lacks some. The sample holds fewer than 200,000 clones, around nine tenths seen once. The clonotype was recovered from an adult in good health. The sample consisted of peripheral blood, taken on day 0 of AZD1222 vaccination.

CDR3 amino acids: CASSPPGLQETQYF. The CDR3 DNA reads as TGTGCCAGCAGCCCACCGGGACTCCAAGAGACCCAGTACTTC. The chain couples TRBV7-2 to TRBJ2-5; the D gene is possibly TRBD2 (6 bases). This CDR3 spans 14 amino acids. The germline CDR1 and CDR2 sequences are SGHTA and FQGNSA. The V gene lost 5 bases and the J gene lost 1 base, with 11 bases spanning the gap.